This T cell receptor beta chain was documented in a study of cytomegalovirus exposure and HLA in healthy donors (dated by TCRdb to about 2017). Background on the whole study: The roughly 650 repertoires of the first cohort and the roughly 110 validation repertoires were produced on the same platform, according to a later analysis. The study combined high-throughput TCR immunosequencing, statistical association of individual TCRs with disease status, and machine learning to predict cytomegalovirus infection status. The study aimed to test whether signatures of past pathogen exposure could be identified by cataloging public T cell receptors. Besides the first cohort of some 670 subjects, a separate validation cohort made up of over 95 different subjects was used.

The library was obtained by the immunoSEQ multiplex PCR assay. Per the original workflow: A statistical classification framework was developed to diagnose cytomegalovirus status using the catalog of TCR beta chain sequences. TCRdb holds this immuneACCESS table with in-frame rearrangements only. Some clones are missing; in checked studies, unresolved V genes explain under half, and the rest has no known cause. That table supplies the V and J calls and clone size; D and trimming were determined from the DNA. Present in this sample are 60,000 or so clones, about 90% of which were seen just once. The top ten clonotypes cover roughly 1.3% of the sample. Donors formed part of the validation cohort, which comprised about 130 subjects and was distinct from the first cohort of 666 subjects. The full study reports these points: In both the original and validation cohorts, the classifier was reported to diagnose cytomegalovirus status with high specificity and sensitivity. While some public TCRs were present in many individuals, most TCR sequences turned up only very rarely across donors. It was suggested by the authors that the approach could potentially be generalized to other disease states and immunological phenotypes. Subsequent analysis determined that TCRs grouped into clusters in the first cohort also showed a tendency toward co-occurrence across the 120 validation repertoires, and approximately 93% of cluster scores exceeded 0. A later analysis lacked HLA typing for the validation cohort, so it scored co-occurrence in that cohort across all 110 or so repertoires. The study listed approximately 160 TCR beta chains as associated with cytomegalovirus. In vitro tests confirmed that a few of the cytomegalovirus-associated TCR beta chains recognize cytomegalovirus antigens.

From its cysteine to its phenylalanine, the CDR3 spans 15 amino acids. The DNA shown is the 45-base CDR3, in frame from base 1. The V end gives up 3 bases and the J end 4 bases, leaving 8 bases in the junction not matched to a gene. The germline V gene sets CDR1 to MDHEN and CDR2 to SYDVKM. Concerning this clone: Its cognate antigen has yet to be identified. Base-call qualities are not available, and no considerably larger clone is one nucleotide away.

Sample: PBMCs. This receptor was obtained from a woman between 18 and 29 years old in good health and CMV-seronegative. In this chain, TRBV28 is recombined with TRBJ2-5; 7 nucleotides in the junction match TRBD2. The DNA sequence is TGTGCCAGCAGTTTGGTTAGTGGCGGGAGAGAGACCCAGTACTTC. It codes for CASSLVSGGRETQYF. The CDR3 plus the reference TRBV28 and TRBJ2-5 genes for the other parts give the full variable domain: DVKVTQSSRYLVKRTGEKVFLECVQDMDHENMFWYRQDPGLGLRLIYFSYDVKMKEKGDIPEGYSVSREKKERFSLILESASTNQTSMYLCASSLVSGGRETQYFGPGTRLLVL.